The 16 T cell receptor beta chains below all came from one sample that was sequenced in a study of cytomegalovirus exposure and HLA in healthy donors. 13 Jbeta primers and 60 Vbeta primers were used for the PCR. Data came from immunoSEQ multiplex PCR; TCRdb stores just in-frame clones and leaves some out. The sample carries 150,000 to 200,000 clones, roughly 80% recorded once. Sequenced material: PBMCs. These TCRs come from a boy between 5 and 17 years old in good health and CMV-seronegative.

The V gene is TRBV11-1, the J gene TRBJ2-7, with 7 bases that match TRBD2. The V segment lost 2 bases and the J segment 7 bases; nucleotides outside the gene matches: 11. Germline loops: CDR1 SGHAT, CDR2 FQDESV (reference sequence). The CDR3 is 15 amino acids. The CDR3 loop is CASSLSGGPLVEQYF. In DNA, the CDR3 is TGTGCCAGCAGCTTATCGGGGGGTCCCCTCGTGGAGCAGTACTTC.

The rearrangement uses TRBV6-1 and TRBJ1-3; tentatively, D is TRBD1 (6 bases). In germline, CDR1 is MNHNS, CDR2 SASEGT. CDR3 size: 17 residues. Trimming took 2 bases from V and 2 from J, leaving 16 bases between them. CDR3 protein: CASSERGVGGTGNTIYF. The CDR3 DNA is TGTGCCAGCAGTGAAAGAGGTGTAGGGGGAACTGGAAACACCATATATTTT.

Only one count was recorded for this clone. This chain joins TRBV5-6 and TRBJ2-3; a possible D gene is TRBD1 (6 bases). This CDR3 comprises 13 residues. Germline loops: CDR1 SGHDT, CDR2 YYEEEE. Trimming removed 1 base from V and 4 bases from J, with 7 bases in between. CDR3 in amino acids: CASSLTGPDTQYF. CDR3 nucleotide sequence: TGTGCCAGCAGCTTGACAGGGCCAGATACGCAGTATTTT. The full variable domain, its missing parts supplied by reference TRBV5-6 and TRBJ2-3, is DAGVTQSPTHLIKTRGQQVTLRCSPKSGHDTVSWYQQALGQGPQFIFQYYEEEERQRGNFPDRFSGHQFPNYSSELNVNALLLGDSALYLCASSLTGPDTQYFGPGTRLTVL.

Here the CDR3 reads CAWSVTAGNTIYF. CDR3 DNA: TGTGCCTGGAGTGTAACAGCTGGAAACACCATATATTTT. The genes are TRBV30 and TRBJ1-3; D gene unclear. The V gene lost 0 bases and the J gene lost 2 bases, with 5 bases spanning the gap. The CDR3 runs 13 residues. Germline loops: CDR1 GTSNPN, CDR2 SVGIG (reference sequence).

The chain joins TRBV9 to TRBJ1-1; 10 bases are a match to TRBD1. Looked up from germline, CDR1 is SGDLS and CDR2 is YYNGEE. V shed 3 bases, J shed 14 bases, and the junction held 10 bases outside the gene matches. CDR3 length: 13 residues. The CDR3 coding sequence is TGTGCCAGCAGCGCACCGGACAGGGGGTTGTTGTTCTTT. Protein sequence: CASSAPDRGLLFF. The variable domain in full, completed from reference TRBV9 and TRBJ1-1, reads DSGVTQTPKHLITATGQRVTLRCSPRSGDLSVYWYQQSLDQGLQFLIQYYNGEERAKGNILERFSAQQFPDLHSELNLSSLELGDSALYFCASSAPDRGLLFFGQGTRLTVV.

The CDR3 sequence: CASSVGPWATSSTDTQYF. The CDR3 DNA sequence: TGTGCCAGCAGCGTAGGCCCCTGGGCGACCTCGAGCACAGATACGCAGTATTTT. The V call is TRBV9, the J call TRBJ2-3; D gene uncertain. CDR3 size: 18 residues. Germline assignment: CDR1 SGDLS and CDR2 YYNGEE. Trimming cost V 0 bases and J 0 bases, with 17 bases left between them.

The chain links TRBV19 to TRBJ2-2; 12 bases align to TRBD1. The germline CDR1 and CDR2 sequences are LNHDA and SQIVND (reference sequence). Trimming removed 2 bases from V and 5 bases from J; junction bases left unmatched: 6. The CDR3 runs 17 residues. In DNA form, the CDR3 reads TGTGCCAGTAGTATAATACTGGGACAGGGGGCAACCGGGGAGCTGTTTTTT. This gives the protein CASSIILGQGATGELFF.

About this clone itself: An end of the junction differs from the germline gene, which may be a read error. The chain couples TRBV28 to TRBJ1-2; D might be TRBD1 (5 bases). The length of the CDR3 is 11 residues. Germline CDR1 and CDR2: MDHEN and SYDVKM. The CDR3 protein is CASNTSPDTHF. CDR3 DNA: TGTGCCAGCAACACCTCACCGGACACTCACTTC.

For this clone: At one end the junction does not follow the germline gene, possibly because of a read error. The chain couples TRBV7-7 to TRBJ2-1; 7 positions agree with TRBD2. Per the germline V gene, CDR1 is SSHAT and CDR2 is FNYEAQ (reference sequence). The CDR3 is 14 amino acids. This chain's CDR3 is CASSFGGSVDEQFF. In DNA, the CDR3 is TGTGCTAGCAGCTTCGGCGGGAGTGTCGATGAGCAGTTCTTC.

This clone was seen just once. This chain joins TRBV11-2 and TRBJ2-7; 8 positions match TRBD1. The trim removed 3 bases at V and 4 bases at J, leaving 5 bases unmatched. Germline CDR1 SGHAT, CDR2 FQNNGV. The CDR3 extends over 14 amino acids. This chain's CDR3 is CASSLTGEKYEQYF. In nucleotides, the CDR3 is TGTGCCAGCAGCTTGACAGGGGAGAAGTACGAGCAGTACTTC.

The chain recombines TRBV19 with TRBJ1-6, with 9 nucleotides matching TRBD1. Germline values: CDR1 LNHDA, CDR2 SQIVND (reference sequence). This CDR3 comprises 14 residues. Trimming at V came to 7 bases and at J to 9 bases, leaving 7 bases not matched to a gene. In DNA, the CDR3 is TGTGCCAGTAAACGAACAGGGGGCGGTTCACCCCTCCACTTT. Translation: CASKRTGGGSPLHF.

This clone has only one observation. V and J are TRBV27 and TRBJ1-2; tentatively, D is TRBD1 (5 bases). The CDR3 contains 13 residues. Germline CDR1 reads MNHEY; CDR2 reads SMNVEV (reference sequence). The V end was cut by 0 bases, the J end by 11 bases, with 13 bases between. CDR3 protein: CASSLSTGGGYTF. In DNA form, the CDR3 reads TGTGCCAGCAGTTTATCGACTGGGGGAGGGTACACCTTC.

The V call is TRBV28, the J call TRBJ1-1, with D hard to call. V lost 2 bases, J lost 4 bases, and 5 bases lay in between. The CDR3 is made up of 12 amino acids. Germline-derived CDR1 and CDR2 are MDHEN and SYDVKM. CDR3: CASSLLSTEAFF. In DNA, the CDR3 is TGTGCCAGCAGTTTACTTAGCACTGAAGCTTTCTTT.

The chain is built from TRBV9 and TRBJ1-3, with D possibly matching TRBD1 (5 bases). Germline CDR1 reads SGDLS; CDR2 reads YYNGEE. CDR3 length: 15 amino acids. Deletions cut 4 bases from V and 2 bases from J, with 13 bases between. This chain's CDR3 is CASSLQGTAGNTIYF. CDR3 DNA: TGTGCCAGCAGCCTCCAAGGGACTGCTGGAAACACCATATATTTT.

The chain carries TRBV28 and TRBJ1-2; 7 nucleotides line up with TRBD1. The CDR3 runs 12 residues. Trimming removed 5 bases from V and 8 bases from J; junction bases left unmatched: 5. Germline V CDR1 and CDR2: MDHEN, SYDVKM. The CDR3 region is CASSEGTAGYTF. Here the CDR3 DNA reads TGTGCCAGCAGTGAGGGGACAGCGGGCTACACCTTC.

This clone was seen once. V usage is TRBV7-8 and J usage is TRBJ2-3; D is uncertain. From germline, CDR1 is SGHVS and CDR2 FQNEAQ. The CDR3 covers 14 residues. Trimming left V 1 base short and J 3 bases short, with 8 bases between. The chain's CDR3 is CASSLEGATDTQYF. DNA for the CDR3: TGTGCCAGCAGCTTAGAAGGAGCTACAGATACGCAGTATTTT.